This T cell receptor (beta chain) was observed in a study of blood T cell repertoires in COVID-19. Study-wide background: Samples came from the United States, Italy and Spain, spanning acute and convalescent COVID-19. The analysed material was cDNA or gDNA that came from T cells, B-cell-depleted T cells, or PBMCs.

Followed over time, Seattle patients had been enrolled while infection was active. Germline CDR1 is SGHVS and CDR2 is FNYEAQ. The CDR3 length is 15 residues. Unmatched junction bases numbered 4, after V lost 5 bases and J lost 5 bases. Per the authors' pipeline: Scientists estimated how many nucleated cells there were by amplifying reference gene primers. The assay was immunoSEQ multiplex PCR, and TCRdb's table has in-frame clones only and misses some. For V, J and clone size, that table is used; D and trimming come from the DNA. This table holds 330,000 or so clones, roughly 90% found once. This clone was seen just once.

This receptor was identified in a man under 40 with COVID-19, enrolled during active disease. Sequences were obtained from peripheral blood. This chain links TRBV7-6 with TRBJ2-3; 13 bases align to TRBD2. The CDR3 protein is CASSTRLAGGDTQYF. The CDR3 bases are TGTGCCAGCAGCACCCGACTAGCGGGGGGAGATACGCAGTATTTT.